The text below deals with one T cell receptor beta chain. V was clipped by 7 bases and J by 0 bases; unmatched bases: 9. Germline V gives CDR1 SNHLY, CDR2 FYNNEI. The CDR3 extends over 16 amino acids. The record originates from a study of blood T cells in healthy people across ages. It was with a sample-barcoded 5' primer and a J-beta primer mix that a second PCR of roughly 6 to 12 cycles was run. Each TCR beta cDNA got a 12-nucleotide random molecular identifier. TCRdb analysed the 5' RACE reads with MiXCR anew, one entry per CDR3 protein. The sample carries over 700,000 distinct CDR3 sequences, 20% to 25% recorded once. These data were likewise used in another study, on T cells of mothers and their children. That paper adds: Regardless of relatedness, pairs show thymic selection shaping TCR recombination output in a similar manner. Persistent microchimeric T cell clones were not found at ~100 per million sensitivity.

The chain links TRBV2 to TRBJ2-3; TRBD2 aligns across 8 bases. Sequencing input: blood. This sequence was found in a boy younger than 18 in good health. DNA for the CDR3: TGTGCCAGCATCGGCGGGGGGACCGCTAGCACAGATACGCAGTATTTT. Protein sequence: CASIGGGTASTDTQYF.